This T cell receptor beta chain was recovered during a study of blood T cell repertoires in COVID-19. At the level of the study: Material from acute and convalescent COVID-19 was sourced from the United States, Italy and Spain. The cDNA or gDNA used as material had been derived from T cells, B-cell-depleted T cells, or PBMCs.

Generated by immunoSEQ multiplex PCR, the TCRdb table keeps only in-frame clones and is missing some. The data contain 68,000 or so clones, about nine tenths of them singletons. This CDR3 is built from 21 residues. Looked up from germline, CDR1 is MDHEN and CDR2 is SYDVKM. J gave up 0 bases and V 5 bases, and 18 bases lay outside the gene matches. The sequencing input was peripheral blood. This chain joins TRBV28 and TRBJ2-1, with 11 positions matching TRBD2. The TCR comes from a woman between 65 and 79 years old with acute or convalescent COVID-19. DNA of the CDR3: TGTGCCAGCAGTCCTTTCCCGGGACTAGCGGAAGCGGGGTCCTCCTACAATGAGCAGTTCTTC. Translation: CASSPFPGLAEAGSSYNEQFF.